The rows below give T cell receptor beta chains drawn from one sample of a study of blood T cell repertoires in COVID-19. Produced via immunoSEQ multiplex PCR; TCRdb's table is partial and in-frame only. Among 250,000 or so clones listed, over 80% were seen once. The material sequenced was PBMCs or T cells enriched from blood (not recorded which). The source is a woman in her twenties or thirties with acute COVID-19. The CDR3 runs from the conserved cysteine through the conserved F or W. D genes are given only for firm matches. Clone size, where shown, is once, few, many, or a class for clones that have expanded.

abundance: .; j_gene: TRBJ2-1; d_gene: TRBD1; v_gene: TRBV15; CDR3aa: CATSRGTGDSSYNEQFF; CDR3nt: TGTGCCACCAGCAGAGGGACAGGGGATAGCTCCTACAATGAGCAGTTCTTC
abundance: once; j_gene: TRBJ2-7; d_gene: .; v_gene: TRBV5-1; CDR3aa: CASNGGTYEQYF; CDR3nt: TGCGCCAGCAATGGGGGGACCTACGAGCAGTACTTC
abundance: .; j_gene: TRBJ1-1; d_gene: .; v_gene: TRBV7-9; CDR3aa: CASSLVEENTEAFF; CDR3nt: TGTGCCAGCAGCTTAGTGGAGGAAAACACTGAAGCTTTCTTT
abundance: once; j_gene: TRBJ2-1; d_gene: TRBD2; v_gene: TRBV27; CDR3aa: CASRTPGLADHNEQFF; CDR3nt: TGTGCCAGCAGGACTCCGGGACTAGCGGATCACAATGAGCAGTTCTTC
abundance: .; j_gene: TRBJ1-4; d_gene: .; v_gene: TRBV9; CDR3aa: CASSVAAGLNEKLFF; CDR3nt: TGTGCCAGCAGCGTAGCCGCGGGGCTCAATGAAAAACTGTTTTTT
abundance: .; j_gene: TRBJ2-1; d_gene: .; v_gene: TRBV7-3; CDR3aa: CASSVVLHEQFF; CDR3nt: TGTGCCAGCAGCGTGGTACTCCATGAGCAGTTCTTC
abundance: few; j_gene: TRBJ2-5; d_gene: .; v_gene: TRBV3-1/TRBV3-2; CDR3aa: CASSLAGGQETQYF; CDR3nt: TGTGCCAGCAGCCTTGCCGGGGGCCAAGAGACCCAGTACTTC
abundance: .; j_gene: TRBJ2-1; d_gene: .; v_gene: TRBV3-1/TRBV3-2; CDR3aa: CASSLRWAEQFF; CDR3nt: TGTGCCAGCAGCCTGCGTTGGGCTGAGCAGTTCTTC
abundance: few; j_gene: TRBJ2-1; d_gene: .; v_gene: TRBV11-2; CDR3aa: CASRSGGVFDEQFF; CDR3nt: TGTGCCAGCAGGAGCGGAGGCGTCTTCGATGAGCAGTTCTTC
abundance: .; j_gene: TRBJ2-7; d_gene: .; v_gene: TRBV5-1; CDR3aa: CASRQGEGEQYF; CDR3nt: TGCGCCAGCAGACAGGGAGAGGGCGAGCAGTACTTC
abundance: once; j_gene: TRBJ2-7; d_gene: TRBD2; v_gene: TRBV4-1; CDR3aa: CASSQGWAGVKYEQYF; CDR3nt: TGCGCCAGCAGCCAAGGGTGGGCGGGAGTGAAGTACGAGCAGTACTTC
abundance: .; j_gene: TRBJ2-1; d_gene: .; v_gene: TRBV7-9; CDR3aa: CASSLVYGEQFF; CDR3nt: TGTGCCAGCAGCTTAGTTTACGGTGAGCAGTTCTTC
abundance: .; j_gene: TRBJ1-1; d_gene: TRBD1; v_gene: TRBV7-2; CDR3aa: CASSFTGGGTEAFF; CDR3nt: TGTGCCAGCAGCTTTACAGGGGGCGGCACTGAAGCTTTCTTT
abundance: once; j_gene: TRBJ2-7; d_gene: .; v_gene: TRBV28; CDR3aa: CASDRVGGYEQYF; CDR3nt: TGTGCCAGCGATCGTGTAGGGGGTTACGAGCAGTACTTC
abundance: .; j_gene: TRBJ1-6; d_gene: .; v_gene: TRBV21-1; CDR3aa: CASITGQGDNSPLHF; CDR3nt: TGTGCCAGCATCACGGGACAGGGGGATAATTCACCCCTCCACTTT
abundance: .; j_gene: TRBJ2-1; d_gene: TRBD1; v_gene: TRBV7-2; CDR3aa: CASSSTGQGYNEQFF; CDR3nt: TGTGCCAGCAGCTCAACGGGACAGGGGTACAATGAGCAGTTCTTC
abundance: .; j_gene: TRBJ1-4; d_gene: TRBD1; v_gene: TRBV24-1; CDR3aa: CATSQTGTANEKLFF; CDR3nt: TGTGCCACCAGCCAAACCGGGACAGCTAATGAAAAACTGTTTTTT
abundance: .; j_gene: TRBJ2-3; d_gene: TRBD2; v_gene: TRBV10-2; CDR3aa: CASGWTSLTDTQYF; CDR3nt: TGCGCCAGCGGATGGACTAGTTTAACAGATACGCAGTATTTT
abundance: .; j_gene: TRBJ1-5; d_gene: .; v_gene: TRBV28; CDR3aa: CASTLRGNQPQHF; CDR3nt: TGTGCCAGCACCCTTCGGGGGAACCAGCCCCAGCATTTT
abundance: .; j_gene: TRBJ2-1; d_gene: .; v_gene: TRBV27; CDR3aa: CASSSPLGLQRGGYNEQFF; CDR3nt: TGTGCCAGCAGTTCCCCTTTGGGTCTACAGAGGGGGGGCTACAATGAGCAGTTCTTC
abundance: .; j_gene: TRBJ2-1; d_gene: TRBD2; v_gene: TRBV6-5; CDR3aa: CASDRREGRNEQFF; CDR3nt: TGTGCCAGCGATCGGCGGGAGGGCCGCAATGAGCAGTTCTTC
abundance: .; j_gene: TRBJ1-4; d_gene: TRBD1; v_gene: TRBV13; CDR3aa: CASSRRDRDEKLFF; CDR3nt: TGTGCCAGCAGCCGCCGGGACAGGGATGAAAAACTGTTTTTT
abundance: .; j_gene: TRBJ1-3; d_gene: TRBD1; v_gene: TRBV28; CDR3aa: CATTEGATGNTIYF; CDR3nt: TGTGCCACGACAGAGGGGGCGACTGGAAACACCATATATTTT
abundance: .; j_gene: TRBJ1-4; d_gene: .; v_gene: TRBV28; CDR3aa: CASSFYLGEKLFF; CDR3nt: TGTGCCAGCAGCTTTTACCTGGGCGAAAAACTGTTTTTT
abundance: .; j_gene: TRBJ2-5; d_gene: TRBD1; v_gene: TRBV28; CDR3aa: CASTKRQGFSETQYF; CDR3nt: TGTGCCAGCACCAAAAGACAGGGATTTTCCGAGACCCAGTACTTC
abundance: .; j_gene: TRBJ2-2; d_gene: TRBD1; v_gene: TRBV24-1; CDR3aa: CATSRTGDTGELFF; CDR3nt: TGTGCCACCAGCCGGACAGGGGACACCGGGGAGCTGTTTTTT
abundance: .; j_gene: TRBJ2-1; d_gene: .; v_gene: TRBV29-1; CDR3aa: CSVDPISLYYNEQFF; CDR3nt: TGCAGCGTTGACCCAATAAGCCTCTACTACAATGAGCAGTTCTTC
abundance: once; j_gene: TRBJ1-1; d_gene: TRBD1; v_gene: TRBV3-1/TRBV3-2; CDR3aa: CASSHSRTGTNTEAFF; CDR3nt: TGTGCCAGCAGCCACTCACGGACAGGTACGAACACTGAAGCTTTCTTT
abundance: .; j_gene: TRBJ2-3; d_gene: TRBD2; v_gene: TRBV5-1; CDR3aa: CASSEKTSGSGPDTQYF; CDR3nt: TGCGCCAGCAGCGAAAAGACTAGCGGGAGTGGTCCAGATACGCAGTATTTT
abundance: .; j_gene: TRBJ1-6; d_gene: .; v_gene: TRBV14; CDR3aa: CASSQVVNSPLHF; CDR3nt: TGTGCCAGCAGCCAAGTTGTAAATTCACCCCTCCACTTT
abundance: .; j_gene: TRBJ2-1; d_gene: TRBD2; v_gene: TRBV10-3; CDR3aa: CAISESEGLAEGNEQFF; CDR3nt: TGTGCCATCAGTGAGTCAGAAGGACTAGCAGAAGGGAATGAGCAGTTCTTC
abundance: .; j_gene: TRBJ1-5; d_gene: .; v_gene: TRBV28; CDR3aa: CASSLTSRDQPQHF; CDR3nt: TGTGCCAGCAGTTTAACTTCGAGGGATCAGCCCCAGCATTTT
abundance: .; j_gene: TRBJ2-7; d_gene: TRBD1; v_gene: TRBV6-5; CDR3aa: CASSSQGTGNREQYF; CDR3nt: TGTGCCAGCAGCTCTCAGGGGACAGGGAACAGAGAGCAGTACTTC